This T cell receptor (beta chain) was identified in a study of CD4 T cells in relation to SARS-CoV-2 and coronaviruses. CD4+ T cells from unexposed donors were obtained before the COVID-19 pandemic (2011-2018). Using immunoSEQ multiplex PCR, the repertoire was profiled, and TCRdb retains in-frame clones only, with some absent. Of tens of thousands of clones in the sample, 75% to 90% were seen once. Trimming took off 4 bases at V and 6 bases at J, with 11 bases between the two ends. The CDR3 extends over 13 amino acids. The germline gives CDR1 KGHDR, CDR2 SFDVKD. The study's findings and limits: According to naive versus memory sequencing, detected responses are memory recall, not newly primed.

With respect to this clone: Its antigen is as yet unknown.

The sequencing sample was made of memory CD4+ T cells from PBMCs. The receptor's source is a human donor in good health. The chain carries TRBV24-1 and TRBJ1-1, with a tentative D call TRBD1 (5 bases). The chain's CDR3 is CATSDRGTSEAFF. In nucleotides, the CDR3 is TGTGCCACCAGTGACCGGGGGACGTCTGAAGCTTTCTTT.